This entry features one T cell receptor (beta chain) sequence. The data stem from a study of cytomegalovirus exposure and HLA in healthy donors. Germline V CDR1 and CDR2: SGHRS, YFSETQ. Trimming stripped 6 bases from V and 5 bases from J, with 12 bases between. The CDR3 is 13 amino acids. The PCR employed 60 Vbeta primers together with 13 Jbeta primers. Produced via immunoSEQ multiplex PCR; TCRdb's table is partial and in-frame only. Among some 190,000 clones listed, approximately 80% were seen once. The receptor's source is a woman in her twenties or thirties in good health and CMV-seropositive. The sequenced material came from PBMCs. This chain joins TRBV5-1 and TRBJ2-1, with D perhaps matching TRBD2 (6 bases). CDR3 DNA: TGCGCCAGCAACTCACTAGCAGACAATGAGCAGTTCTTC. Protein: CASNSLADNEQFF.